This entry lists 17 T cell receptor beta chains sequenced from one sample in a study of OX40 agonist ivuxolimab in advanced cancers. Assay: immunoSEQ multiplex PCR; the TCRdb copy retains only in-frame clones and omits some. The table lists 73,000 or so clones, approximately 85% of them singletons. Sample: CD4+ or CD8+ T cells sorted from blood, taken in a trial of the OX40 agonist ivuxolimab. All receptors derive from an adult with an advanced solid tumor such as melanoma, head and neck, liver or kidney cancer.

The chain links TRBV7-6 to TRBJ2-3; D call uncertain. There are 14 residues in the CDR3. Trimming took 4 bases from V and 3 from J, leaving 11 bases between them. Looked up from germline, CDR1 is SGHVS and CDR2 is FNYEAQ. The CDR3 loop reads CASSSSFGTDTQYF. The CDR3 nucleotides read TGTGCCAGCAGCTCGTCATTCGGTACAGATACGCAGTATTTT.

V gene TRBV7-6 combines with J gene TRBJ2-5, with D perhaps TRBD2 (7 bases). There are 13 residues in the CDR3. V lost 7 bases and J lost 9, with 18 bases in between. Per the germline V gene, CDR1 is SGHVS and CDR2 is FNYEAQ. In nucleotides, the CDR3 is TGTGCCAGCAAAACCATCGGGGGGCTGGCCCAGTACTTC. It is translated as CASKTIGGLAQYF.

The chain couples TRBV7-3 to TRBJ2-3, with 14 bases fitting TRBD2. The CDR3 totals 16 residues. V was clipped by 5 bases and J by 4 bases; unmatched bases: 5. Germline V lookup: CDR1 SGHTA, CDR2 FQGTGA. In DNA form, the CDR3 reads TGTGCCAGCAGCCCTCGACTAGCGGGGGGGCCAGATACGCAGTATTTT. It codes for CASSPRLAGGPDTQYF.

CDR3 in DNA: TGTGCCAGCCGTACCCTGGAGACCCAGTACTTC. It codes for CASRTLETQYF. This chain links TRBV7-2 with TRBJ2-5; no firm D call. The CDR3 is 11 amino acids. V shed 8 bases and J shed 5 bases, with 9 bases lying between them. Germline V gene sequence: CDR1 SGHTA, CDR2 FQGNSA.

V and J are TRBV7-3 and TRBJ2-1, with 10 bases matching TRBD2. V lost 5 bases, J lost 4 bases, and 8 bases stayed unmatched. Per germline, CDR1 SGHTA and CDR2 FQGTGA. The CDR3 consists of 16 residues. DNA for the CDR3: TGTGCCAGCAGCGACACTACTAGCGGGGTTTACAATGAGCAGTTCTTC. Its translation: CASSDTTSGVYNEQFF.

The gene calls are TRBV6-5 and TRBJ2-6; D could derive from TRBD1 or TRBD2 (5 bases each). From germline, CDR1 is MNHEY and CDR2 SVGAGI. Trimming took 8 bases from V and 1 from J, leaving 9 bases between them. The CDR3 runs 14 residues. CDR3 sequence: CASGTQSGANVLTF. CDR3 coding DNA: TGTGCCAGCGGGACCCAATCTGGGGCCAACGTCCTGACTTTC.

V usage is TRBV19 and J usage is TRBJ1-4; D is unclear. The CDR3 extends over 18 amino acids. V was pared by 3 bases and J by 0 bases, with 17 bases between. CDR1 is LNHDA, CDR2 SQIVND, per germline (reference sequence). The CDR3: CASSIPFWEAATNEKLFF. DNA for the CDR3: TGTGCCAGTAGTATCCCTTTCTGGGAGGCTGCAACTAATGAAAAACTGTTTTTT.

In this sample, this clone turned up a few times. The V call is TRBV6-5, the J call TRBJ2-1; D not resolved. CDR3 length: 14 residues. Germline V CDR1 and CDR2: MNHEY, SVGAGI. Trimming removed 6 bases from V and 9 bases from J, with 18 bases in between. CDR3 residues: CASRVPSLVGEQFF. The CDR3, as DNA: TGTGCCAGCAGAGTCCCCTCACTGGTCGGTGAGCAGTTCTTC.

The chain is built from TRBV19 and TRBJ2-5; D is unclear. The CDR3 runs 13 residues. Trimming took off 9 bases at V and 2 bases at J, with 13 bases between the two ends. Germline-derived CDR1 and CDR2 are LNHDA and SQIVND (reference sequence). CDR3 in DNA: TGTGCCAGCCGCCGACAAGGACAAGAGACCCAGTACTTC. As protein: CASRRQGQETQYF. The whole variable domain, filled in from reference TRBV19 and TRBJ2-5, reads DGGITQSPKYLFRKEGQNVTLSCEQNLNHDAMYWYRQDPGQGLRLIYYSQIVNDFQKGDIAEGYSVSREKKESFPLTVTSAQKNPTAFYLCASRRQGQETQYFGPGTRLLVL.

This rearrangement joins TRBV11-2 to TRBJ1-6; D remains unclear. The CDR3 covers 15 residues. The germline V gene has CDR1 SGHAT and CDR2 FQNNGV. V was clipped by 0 bases and J by 3 bases, with 6 bases between them. CDR3 in amino acids: CASSLDGLYNSPLHF. In DNA, the CDR3 is TGTGCCAGCAGCTTAGACGGACTCTATAATTCACCCCTCCACTTT. Based on the CDR3 plus reference TRBV11-2 and TRBJ1-6, the full variable domain is EAGVAQSPRYKIIEKRQSVAFWCNPISGHATLYWYQQILGQGPKLLIQFQNNGVVDDSQLPKDRFSAERLKGVDSTLKIQPAKLEDSAVYLCASSLDGLYNSPLHFGNGTRLTVT.

V and J are TRBV7-9 and TRBJ1-1; D possibly corresponds to TRBD1 (5 bases). Trimming removed 5 bases at V and 4 bases at J, with 11 bases between. This CDR3 is built from 13 residues. Germline assignment: CDR1 SEHNR and CDR2 FQNEAQ (reference sequence). The DNA of the CDR3 is TGTGCCAGCAGCCTCGGGGCCATCACTGAAGCTTTCTTT. Its protein is CASSLGAITEAFF. The full variable domain, completed using reference TRBV7-9 and TRBJ1-1, is DTGVSQNPRHKITKRGQNVTFRCDPISEHNRLYWYRQTLGQGPEFLTYFQNEAQLEKSRLLSDRFSAERPKGSFSTLEIQRTEQGDSAMYLCASSLGAITEAFFGQGTRLTVV.

In its sample, this clone was seen once. V is TRBV19 and J is TRBJ1-2; 9 bases fit TRBD1. The CDR3 spans 14 residues. CDR1 and CDR2 from the germline V gene are LNHDA and SQIVND (reference sequence). The trim removed 5 bases at V and 4 bases at J, leaving 5 bases unmatched. In nucleotides, the CDR3 is TGTGCCAGTAGTTTGGGACAGGGCCTCTATGGCTACACCTTC. The encoded protein is CASSLGQGLYGYTF.

CDR3 sequence (DNA): TGCGCCAGCAGCCCGGCTTGGGGCGGGGGGGCAAATGAGCAGTTCTTC. Encoded protein: CASSPAWGGGANEQFF. The chain has TRBV4-3 and TRBJ2-1; 9 bases match TRBD2. The V gene end was trimmed by 4 bases and the J gene end by 7 bases; junction bases not matched to a gene: 11. The CDR3 runs 16 residues. The germline V gene encodes CDR1 LGHNA and CDR2 YSLEER.

V and J are TRBV4-3 and TRBJ2-5; the match to TRBD2 covers 8 bases. The CDR3 sequence is 16 residues long. With 0 bases clipped from V and 4 bases from J, the junction kept 7 bases outside the gene matches. The germline V gene encodes CDR1 LGHNA and CDR2 YSLEER. CDR3 DNA: TGCGCCAGCAGCCAAGATAGGGCGGGGGGCGGAGAGACCCAGTACTTC. This translates into CASSQDRAGGGETQYF.

The chain has TRBV30 and TRBJ2-2; a weak D match, TRBD1 (6 bases). The CDR3 covers 14 residues. V was cut by 5 bases and J by 5 bases, with 15 bases left in between. From germline, CDR1 is GTSNPN and CDR2 SVGIG (reference sequence). CDR3 nucleotide sequence: TGTGCCTGGGGGGTAGCAGGGGCAACCGGGGAGCTGTTTTTT. Translating it yields CAWGVAGATGELFF.

The chain links TRBV4-2 to TRBJ2-2; D call uncertain. V was clipped by 1 base and J by 0 bases, with 3 bases between them. Germline lookup yields CDR1 LGHNA and CDR2 YNFKEQ. The CDR3 is 14 residues long. For the CDR3, the DNA is TGTGCCAGCAGCCAAGTCACGAACACCGGGGAGCTGTTTTTT. This gives the protein CASSQVTNTGELFF.

This chain connects TRBV18 to TRBJ1-3; D is undetermined. CDR3 length: 15 residues. V was trimmed by 2 bases and J by 1 base, leaving 9 bases between them. CDR1 is KGHSH, CDR2 LQKENI, per germline. CDR3 loop: CASSPFSESGNTIYF. CDR3 DNA sequence: TGTGCCAGCTCACCATTTTCGGAATCTGGAAACACCATATATTTT.